This TCR beta chain was documented in a study of T-cell memory formation after mild COVID-19. This CDR3 contains 13 residues. Trimming removed 4 bases at V and 5 bases at J, with 11 bases between. Notes on this clonotype: Its antigen is unidentified.

Study-wide results and limits: CD4+ clones that contracted lay mainly in CM and EM; CD8+ ones lay in EMRA. A subset of responding clones appeared in pre-infection memory, suggesting cross-reactive memory joined.

TCRdb reanalysed the 5' RACE reads using MiXCR and keeps one entry per CDR3 protein. The sample includes approximately 50,000 distinct CDR3 sequences, approximately 9% of them seen just once. The receptor's source is an adult woman who had mild COVID-19 (a few samples of this study predate the infection). Cell type and time point are not known. The rearrangement joins TRBV12-3 or TRBV12-4 to TRBJ1-2; D might be TRBD1 (5 bases). The specimen sequenced was PBMCs or a T cell subset sorted from them (not recorded which). The CDR3 protein is CASSSGGVYGYTF. CDR3 coding DNA: TGTGCCAGCAGTTCTGGGGGGGTTTATGGCTACACCTTC.